The rows below give T cell receptor beta chains drawn from one sample of a study of blood T cells in healthy people across ages. TCRdb re-analysed the 5' RACE reads in MiXCR, keeping a single row per CDR3 protein. This sample has about a million distinct CDR3 sequences, with approximately 49% found just once. Sequencing input: blood. These receptors were collected from a man aged 25 to 45 in good health. CDR3s include the opening cysteine and the closing phenylalanine or tryptophan. Fields, in order: J gene, D gene, clone size, V gene, CDR3 length, CDR3 protein, CDR3 DNA. A D gene is named only where the DNA matches it firmly. The size field is filled for only some rows; it gives once, few, many or a size class.

>TRBJ1-2|TRBD1|NA|TRBV30|13
CAWDRDRGYGYTF
TGTGCCTGGGACCGGGACAGGGGCTATGGCTACACCTTC
>TRBJ1-5|NA|many|TRBV6-1|15
CASSQGDGAHQPQHF
TGTGCCAGCAGCCAAGGGGACGGCGCCCATCAGCCCCAGCATTTT
>TRBJ2-1|NA|few|TRBV25-1|14
CASRGGGSYNEQFF
TGTGCCAGCAGGGGTGGGGGTTCCTACAATGAGCAGTTCTTC
>TRBJ2-5|NA|NA|TRBV7-8|12
CASADPQETQYF
TGTGCCAGCGCGGACCCCCAAGAGACCCAGTACTTC
>TRBJ2-4|NA|many|TRBV11-2|14
CASSPKIAKNIQYF
TGTGCCAGCAGCCCGAAGATAGCCAAAAACATTCAGTACTTC
>TRBJ2-7|NA|few|TRBV3-1|13
CASSQMSGYEQYF
TGTGCCAGCAGCCAAATGTCAGGCTACGAGCAGTACTTC
>TRBJ2-7|TRBD1|NA|TRBV20-1|15
CSAEPGTGGLYEQYF
TGCAGTGCCGAGCCCGGGACAGGGGGCTTATACGAGCAGTACTTC
>TRBJ1-2|TRBD1|few|TRBV4-1|15
CASSQGGGTGDGYTF
TGCGCCAGCAGCCAAGGCGGCGGGACAGGGGATGGCTACACCTTC
>TRBJ1-2|NA|few|TRBV6-5|14
CASSYSTGNYGYTF
TGTGCCAGCAGTTACTCCACAGGGAACTATGGCTACACCTTC
>TRBJ1-5|NA|NA|TRBV20-1|12
CSARTAQGPQHF
TGCAGTGCTAGGACAGCCCAGGGGCCCCAGCATTTT
>TRBJ2-7|TRBD1|few|TRBV10-3|13
CAIRGPTGDEQYF
TGTGCCATCAGGGGGCCGACAGGGGACGAGCAGTACTTC
>TRBJ1-2|TRBD1|NA|TRBV18|13
CASSPTGVDGYTF
TGTGCCAGCTCCCCCACAGGGGTGGACGGCTACACCTTC
>TRBJ1-1|NA|many|TRBV6-2/TRBV6-3|13
CAITGTLNTEAFF
TGTGCCATCACGGGCACACTGAACACTGAAGCTTTCTTT
>TRBJ2-3|TRBD2|few|TRBV20-1|14
CSARTSESTDTQYF
TGCAGTGCTAGAACTAGCGAGAGCACAGATACGCAGTATTTT
>TRBJ2-3|NA|NA|TRBV12-3/TRBV12-4|12
CASTPIGDTQYF
TGTGCCAGCACCCCTATAGGAGATACGCAGTATTTT
>TRBJ2-7|NA|NA|TRBV20-1|15
CSAWPPQAGLVEQYF
TGCAGTGCCTGGCCCCCTCAGGCGGGATTAGTAGAGCAGTACTTC
>TRBJ2-7|TRBD1|many|TRBV6-5|15
CASRPPRTGGYEQYF
TGTGCCAGCCGTCCCCCCCGGACAGGGGGCTACGAGCAGTACTTC
>TRBJ2-7|TRBD1|NA|TRBV5-1|18
CASSLWERLQGSGYEQYF
TGCGCCAGCAGCTTGTGGGAGAGGTTACAGGGGAGCGGATACGAGCAGTACTTC
>TRBJ2-7|NA|NA|TRBV7-9|13
CASSLEAAGEQYF
TGTGCCAGCAGCTTGGAGGCGGCGGGGGAGCAGTACTTC
>TRBJ1-4|NA|few|TRBV4-1|15
CASSQDPSLNEKLFF
TGCGCCAGCAGCCAAGATCCGAGCCTCAATGAAAAACTGTTTTTT
>TRBJ2-3|NA|once|TRBV4-2|17
CASSPYTGTGLSDAQYF
TGTGCCAGCAGCCCCTACACGGGGACCGGTTTATCAGATGCGCAGTATTTT
>TRBJ2-5|NA|NA|TRBV7-2|13
CASNRDAVQTQYF
TGTGCCAGCAACCGGGACGCGGTGCAGACCCAGTACTTC
>TRBJ1-2|NA|few|TRBV11-2|15
CASSSSTETNYGYTF
TGTGCCAGCAGCTCTTCGACGGAGACTAACTATGGCTACACCTTC
>TRBJ2-7|NA|few|TRBV20-1|13
CSAADSLSYEQYF
TGCAGTGCTGCCGACAGCCTCTCCTACGAGCAGTACTTC
>TRBJ2-3|NA|NA|TRBV12-3/TRBV12-4|12
CASSNRGFTQYF
TGTGCCAGCAGTAACCGGGGATTTACGCAGTATTTT
>TRBJ2-3|TRBD2|NA|TRBV10-3|15
CAIRDGLAGTDTQYF
TGTGCCATCAGGGACGGACTAGCCGGCACAGATACGCAGTATTTT
>TRBJ1-5|TRBD1|few|TRBV2|15
CASRGGQASNQPQHF
TGTGCCAGCAGGGGCGGACAGGCGAGCAATCAGCCCCAGCATTTT
>TRBJ2-7|NA|many|TRBV9|13
CASSVSSSYEQYF
TGTGCCAGCAGTGTAAGCAGCTCCTACGAGCAGTACTTC
>TRBJ2-7|TRBD2|NA|TRBV7-4|17
CASSSTRVPGTIDEQYF
TGTGCCAGCAGCTCAACGCGCGTGCCTGGGACTATCGACGAGCAGTACTTC
>TRBJ2-3|NA|few|TRBV9|14
CASSLRRSTDTQYF
TGTGCCAGCAGCCTCCGGCGTAGCACAGATACGCAGTATTTT
>TRBJ2-7|NA|NA|TRBV12-3/TRBV12-4|15
CASHQPESSYNEQYF
TGTGCCAGTCACCAACCCGAGAGCTCCTACAATGAGCAGTACTTC
>TRBJ2-1|NA|NA|TRBV6-2/TRBV6-3|15
CASNATDIKSYEQFF
TGTGCCAGCAACGCCACTGACATAAAGTCTTATGAGCAGTTCTTC
>TRBJ2-5|TRBD1|NA|TRBV30|11
CAWSIRDREYF
TGTGCCTGGAGTATCCGGGACAGGGAGTACTTC
>TRBJ2-1|NA|few|TRBV5-1|11
CASQAPNEQFF
TGCGCCAGCCAAGCCCCCAATGAGCAGTTCTTC
>TRBJ2-3|NA|few|TRBV4-1|14
CASSPLGTTDTQYF
TGCGCCAGCAGCCCGCTGGGGACCACAGATACGCAGTATTTT
>TRBJ2-1|TRBD2|few|TRBV4-3|17
CASSQQRLAGGYNEQFF
TGCGCCAGCAGCCAACAAAGACTAGCGGGGGGATACAATGAGCAGTTCTTC
>TRBJ2-3|TRBD2|NA|TRBV7-8|16
CASSSGTSYLPDTQYF
TGTGCCAGCAGCTCTGGGACTAGCTATCTTCCAGATACGCAGTATTTT
>TRBJ1-1|TRBD1|NA|TRBV9|15
CASSSGTGFFAEAFF
TGTGCCAGCAGCTCCGGGACAGGGTTTTTCGCTGAAGCTTTCTTT
>TRBJ2-1|TRBD2|NA|TRBV20-1|15
CSARAGAGPDNEQFF
TGCAGTGCTAGAGCCGGAGCGGGACCCGACAATGAGCAGTTCTTC
>TRBJ1-1|NA|NA|TRBV20-1|11
CSARAGPEAFF
TGCAGTGCTAGGGCGGGGCCTGAAGCTTTCTTT
>TRBJ2-1|NA|few|TRBV4-1|13
CASSQETGNEQFF
TGCGCCAGCAGCCAAGAGACGGGGAATGAGCAGTTCTTC
>TRBJ1-2|TRBD1|NA|TRBV20-1|18
CSARGRTGGYYLGYGYTF
TGCAGTGCTAGAGGCCGGACAGGGGGTTACTATTTGGGCTATGGCTACACCTTC
>TRBJ2-2|NA|NA|TRBV6-5|13
CASSYGGPGELFF
TGTGCCAGCAGTTACGGTGGTCCCGGGGAGCTGTTTTTT
>TRBJ1-2|NA|few|TRBV20-1|12
CSANQGQSGYTF
TGCAGTGCTAATCAGGGACAAAGCGGCTACACCTTC
>TRBJ1-5|TRBD1|few|TRBV6-6|14
CASADRVSNQPQHF
TGTGCCAGCGCCGACAGGGTAAGCAATCAGCCCCAGCATTTT
>TRBJ1-4|NA|NA|TRBV18|16
CASSPTAGSTNEKLFF
TGTGCCAGCTCACCTACCGCAGGGTCAACTAATGAAAAACTGTTTTTT
>TRBJ2-1|TRBD2|NA|TRBV2|15
CASSPLAGVNNEQFF
TGTGCCAGCAGTCCACTAGCGGGAGTGAACAATGAGCAGTTCTTC
>TRBJ1-5|NA|NA|TRBV20-1|15
CSASPPGYGNQPQHF
TGCAGTGCTAGTCCCCCAGGATATGGCAATCAGCCCCAGCATTTT
>TRBJ2-1|TRBD2|NA|TRBV3-1|16
CASSQDLLAGRNEQFF
TGTGCCAGCAGCCAAGATTTGCTAGCGGGGAGGAATGAGCAGTTCTTC
>TRBJ2-1|TRBD2|NA|TRBV6-5|17
CASSYSPERGIYNEQFF
TGTGCCAGCAGTTACTCTCCCGAGCGGGGGATATACAATGAGCAGTTCTTC
>TRBJ2-6|NA|few|TRBV27|15
CASSLFNSGANVLTF
TGTGCCAGCAGTTTATTCAACTCTGGGGCCAACGTCCTGACTTTC
>TRBJ1-1|NA|few|TRBV29-1|13
CSVEAGGNTEAFF
TGCAGCGTTGAGGCGGGCGGGAACACTGAAGCTTTCTTT
>TRBJ2-3|NA|NA|TRBV28|15
CASSFRQGRADTQYF
TGTGCCAGCAGTTTCCGACAGGGGAGGGCAGATACGCAGTATTTT